A selection of T cell receptor beta chains follows, all from one sample in a study of cytomegalovirus exposure and HLA in healthy donors. Assay used: immunoSEQ multiplex PCR; TCRdb lists only in-frame clones, some missing. The repertoire holds some 140,000 clones, with more than 75% as singletons. Material for sequencing was PBMCs. The receptors come from a male donor in good health and CMV-seronegative. Each CDR3 is given with its conserved first and last residue. The D gene is left open where the match is weak. Only some rows state a clone size, as once, few, many or a class for expanded clones.

V gene: TRBV5-6
D gene: TRBD1
J gene: TRBJ2-5
clone size: -
CDR3 protein: CASSLGQGSETQYF
CDR3 DNA: TGTGCCAGCAGCTTGGGACAGGGTTCAGAGACCCAGTACTTC

V gene: TRBV2
D gene: TRBD2
J gene: TRBJ2-1
clone size: -
CDR3 protein: CASSGTSGGASQFF
CDR3 DNA: TGTGCCAGCAGTGGGACTAGCGGGGGGGCCTCCCAGTTCTTC

V gene: TRBV5-1
D gene: TRBD1
J gene: TRBJ1-6
clone size: -
CDR3 protein: CASSLEIRGGQGSSPLHF
CDR3 DNA: TGCGCCAGCAGCTTGGAAATTCGGGGGGGACAGGGGTCTTCACCCCTCCACTTT

V gene: TRBV6-5
D gene: -
J gene: TRBJ1-1
clone size: -
CDR3 protein: CASSYSTANTEAFF
CDR3 DNA: TGTGCCAGCAGTTACTCGACTGCGAACACTGAAGCTTTCTTT

V gene: TRBV9
D gene: TRBD1
J gene: TRBJ1-2
clone size: -
CDR3 protein: CASSVGGGPSGGYTF
CDR3 DNA: TGTGCCAGCAGCGTAGGAGGGGGCCCTTCGGGCGGCTACACCTTC

V gene: TRBV4-1
D gene: TRBD1
J gene: TRBJ1-5
clone size: once
CDR3 protein: CASSPQTGSQPQHF
CDR3 DNA: TGCGCCAGCAGCCCCCAGACAGGGTCCCAGCCCCAGCATTTT

V gene: TRBV13
D gene: TRBD1
J gene: TRBJ2-7
clone size: -
CDR3 protein: CASSPGTGEDEQYF
CDR3 DNA: TGTGCCAGCAGCCCAGGGACAGGGGAAGACGAGCAGTACTTC

V gene: TRBV4-1
D gene: TRBD1
J gene: TRBJ2-7
clone size: -
CDR3 protein: CASAPGQGTEQYF
CDR3 DNA: TGCGCCAGCGCGCCGGGACAGGGAACCGAGCAGTACTTC

V gene: TRBV19
D gene: TRBD1
J gene: TRBJ1-2
clone size: -
CDR3 protein: CASSPGQGYGYTF
CDR3 DNA: TGTGCCAGTAGTCCTGGACAGGGGTATGGCTACACCTTC

V gene: TRBV19
D gene: -
J gene: TRBJ1-4
clone size: -
CDR3 protein: CASSPRTGTRTNEKLFF
CDR3 DNA: TGTGCCAGTAGTCCCCGGACGGGAACTAGGACTAATGAAAAACTGTTTTTT

V gene: TRBV19
D gene: -
J gene: TRBJ1-2
clone size: -
CDR3 protein: CASSKDGGSNYGYTF
CDR3 DNA: TGTGCCAGTAGTAAAGATGGGGGGAGTAACTATGGCTACACCTTC

V gene: TRBV2
D gene: -
J gene: TRBJ1-5
clone size: -
CDR3 protein: CASSERATVNQPQHF
CDR3 DNA: TGTGCCAGCAGTGAAAGAGCTACAGTCAATCAGCCCCAGCATTTT

V gene: TRBV30
D gene: -
J gene: TRBJ1-3
clone size: -
CDR3 protein: CAWSVGSSGNTIYF
CDR3 DNA: TGTGCCTGGAGTGTTGGCAGCTCTGGAAACACCATATATTTT

V gene: TRBV5-1
D gene: TRBD2
J gene: TRBJ2-7
clone size: -
CDR3 protein: CASSLGLAGFYEQYF
CDR3 DNA: TGCGCCAGCAGCTTGGGTCTAGCGGGGTTTTACGAGCAGTACTTC

V gene: TRBV6-5
D gene: TRBD2
J gene: TRBJ2-1
clone size: -
CDR3 protein: CASSFGSGATWEQFF
CDR3 DNA: TGTGCCAGCAGTTTCGGTAGCGGGGCCACCTGGGAGCAGTTCTTC

V gene: TRBV18
D gene: TRBD1
J gene: TRBJ1-4
clone size: -
CDR3 protein: CASSTGGEKLFF
CDR3 DNA: TGTGCCAGCTCGACAGGGGGGGAAAAACTGTTTTTT

V gene: TRBV30
D gene: -
J gene: TRBJ2-5
clone size: -
CDR3 protein: CAWRGVGTQYF
CDR3 DNA: TGTGCCTGGAGAGGAGTTGGGACCCAGTACTTC

V gene: TRBV10-3
D gene: -
J gene: TRBJ2-7
clone size: -
CDR3 protein: CATRQQASYEQYF
CDR3 DNA: TGTGCCACCAGACAACAGGCCTCCTACGAGCAGTACTTC

V gene: TRBV5-6
D gene: -
J gene: TRBJ2-7
clone size: -
CDR3 protein: CASSLSGVYEQYF
CDR3 DNA: TGTGCCAGCAGCTTGTCGGGGGTCTACGAGCAGTACTTC

V gene: TRBV7-9
D gene: TRBD1
J gene: TRBJ1-4
clone size: -
CDR3 protein: CASSLGQNNEKLFF
CDR3 DNA: TGTGCCAGCAGCCTGGGACAGAATAATGAAAAACTGTTTTTT

V gene: TRBV15
D gene: TRBD1
J gene: TRBJ1-4
clone size: -
CDR3 protein: CATSRVGRGNEKLFF
CDR3 DNA: TGTGCCACCAGCAGAGTTGGCAGGGGGAATGAAAAACTGTTTTTT

V gene: TRBV4-1
D gene: TRBD2
J gene: TRBJ2-1
clone size: -
CDR3 protein: CASSLGLAGAYNEQFF
CDR3 DNA: TGCGCCAGCAGCCTTGGACTAGCGGGGGCCTACAATGAGCAGTTCTTC

V gene: TRBV6-4
D gene: -
J gene: TRBJ2-3
clone size: -
CDR3 protein: CASSDGAGITSTDTQYF
CDR3 DNA: TGTGCCAGCAGTGACGGGGCAGGAATAACATCCACAGATACGCAGTATTTT

V gene: TRBV18
D gene: TRBD1
J gene: TRBJ2-3
clone size: -
CDR3 protein: CASSPPGQGAFLTDTQYF
CDR3 DNA: TGTGCCAGCTCACCGCCGGGACAGGGGGCTTTTTTGACAGATACGCAGTATTTT

V gene: TRBV7-2
D gene: TRBD1
J gene: TRBJ2-7
clone size: -
CDR3 protein: CASSSEDRVHEQYF
CDR3 DNA: TGTGCCAGCAGCTCCGAGGACAGGGTCCACGAGCAGTACTTC

V gene: TRBV10-2
D gene: TRBD1
J gene: TRBJ2-3
clone size: -
CDR3 protein: CASTGGQASTDTQYF
CDR3 DNA: TGCGCCAGCACCGGGGGACAGGCGAGCACAGATACGCAGTATTTT

V gene: TRBV18
D gene: -
J gene: TRBJ2-7
clone size: -
CDR3 protein: CASSLEAGWEQYF
CDR3 DNA: TGTGCCAGCTCACTGGAGGCAGGTTGGGAGCAGTACTTC

V gene: TRBV7-2
D gene: TRBD1
J gene: TRBJ2-1
clone size: once
CDR3 protein: CASSPSDRGHYYNEQFF
CDR3 DNA: TGTGCCAGCAGCCCCTCGGACAGGGGGCATTACTACAATGAGCAGTTCTTC

V gene: TRBV6-5
D gene: -
J gene: TRBJ2-7
clone size: few
CDR3 protein: CASSLEEGAYEQYF
CDR3 DNA: TGTGCCAGCAGTCTGGAGGAGGGCGCCTACGAGCAGTACTTC

V gene: TRBV9
D gene: -
J gene: TRBJ2-7
clone size: -
CDR3 protein: CASSVASAPYEQYF
CDR3 DNA: TGTGCCAGCAGCGTAGCCAGCGCCCCCTACGAGCAGTACTTC

V gene: TRBV2
D gene: TRBD1
J gene: TRBJ2-5
clone size: -
CDR3 protein: CASRTGRQETQYF
CDR3 DNA: TGTGCCAGCAGGACAGGGCGTCAAGAGACCCAGTACTTC

V gene: TRBV5-4
D gene: TRBD1
J gene: TRBJ2-3
clone size: -
CDR3 protein: CASSTDRGRLTDTQYF
CDR3 DNA: TGTGCCAGCAGCACTGACAGGGGGCGACTCACAGATACGCAGTATTTT

V gene: TRBV18
D gene: TRBD1
J gene: TRBJ1-2
clone size: once
CDR3 protein: CASSPPQGVAYGYTF
CDR3 DNA: TGTGCCAGCTCACCACCTCAGGGGGTAGCCTATGGCTACACCTTC

V gene: TRBV7-6
D gene: -
J gene: TRBJ1-4
clone size: few
CDR3 protein: CASSLKTDYNEKLFF
CDR3 DNA: TGTGCCAGCAGCTTAAAAACGGACTATAATGAAAAACTGTTTTTT

V gene: TRBV9
D gene: -
J gene: TRBJ2-3
clone size: -
CDR3 protein: CASRALGRGADTQYF
CDR3 DNA: TGTGCCAGCAGGGCTCTTGGGCGGGGAGCAGATACGCAGTATTTT

V gene: TRBV4-1
D gene: -
J gene: TRBJ1-1
clone size: -
CDR3 protein: CASSQQVFLFRNTEAFF
CDR3 DNA: TGCGCCAGCAGCCAACAGGTATTTCTGTTTCGGAACACTGAAGCTTTCTTT

V gene: TRBV4-3
D gene: -
J gene: TRBJ1-2
clone size: few
CDR3 protein: CASSHFPQGQGNGYTF
CDR3 DNA: TGCGCCAGCAGCCATTTCCCGCAGGGGCAGGGTAATGGCTACACCTTC

V gene: TRBV6-4
D gene: TRBD1
J gene: TRBJ2-1
clone size: -
CDR3 protein: CASSDSGTGGNEQFF
CDR3 DNA: TGTGCCAGCAGTGACTCAGGGACAGGGGGCAATGAGCAGTTCTTC

V gene: TRBV4-3
D gene: -
J gene: TRBJ1-2
clone size: -
CDR3 protein: CASSQDSQTNYGYTF
CDR3 DNA: TGCGCCAGCAGCCAAGATAGCCAGACTAACTATGGCTACACCTTC

V gene: TRBV30
D gene: -
J gene: TRBJ2-3
clone size: -
CDR3 protein: CAWGAGIITDTQYF
CDR3 DNA: TGTGCCTGGGGGGCGGGGATAATCACAGATACGCAGTATTTT

V gene: TRBV7-8
D gene: TRBD2
J gene: TRBJ2-1
clone size: -
CDR3 protein: CASSFGSGGNEQFF
CDR3 DNA: TGTGCCAGCAGCTTTGGGTCGGGGGGCAATGAGCAGTTCTTC

V gene: TRBV4-1
D gene: TRBD2
J gene: TRBJ2-7
clone size: -
CDR3 protein: CASSVTRDYNYEQYF
CDR3 DNA: TGCGCCAGCAGCGTTACCCGGGACTATAACTACGAGCAGTACTTC

V gene: TRBV5-1
D gene: TRBD2
J gene: TRBJ2-1
clone size: -
CDR3 protein: CASSVSAGGYNEQFF
CDR3 DNA: TGCGCCAGCAGCGTATCCGCGGGGGGGTACAATGAGCAGTTCTTC

V gene: TRBV19
D gene: -
J gene: TRBJ1-5
clone size: -
CDR3 protein: CASSMVGLSGGQPQHF
CDR3 DNA: TGTGCCAGTAGTATGGTAGGCCTCTCGGGCGGGCAGCCCCAGCATTTT

V gene: TRBV30
D gene: TRBD2
J gene: TRBJ2-1
clone size: -
CDR3 protein: CAWSVAGGQDEQFF
CDR3 DNA: TGTGCCTGGAGTGTAGCGGGGGGGCAGGATGAGCAGTTCTTC

V gene: TRBV5-1
D gene: TRBD2
J gene: TRBJ2-2
clone size: -
CDR3 protein: CASSFQRGGPGELFF
CDR3 DNA: TGCGCCAGCAGCTTTCAACGGGGGGGCCCCGGGGAGCTGTTTTTT

V gene: TRBV15
D gene: TRBD1
J gene: TRBJ2-7
clone size: -
CDR3 protein: CATSRPGTGVYEQYF
CDR3 DNA: TGTGCCACCAGCAGACCCGGGACAGGGGTCTACGAGCAGTACTTC

V gene: TRBV11-2
D gene: -
J gene: TRBJ2-7
clone size: once
CDR3 protein: CASSPKPPDREGEQYF
CDR3 DNA: TGTGCCAGCAGCCCGAAGCCCCCGGACAGGGAGGGCGAGCAGTACTTC

V gene: TRBV10-3
D gene: TRBD2
J gene: TRBJ2-3
clone size: -
CDR3 protein: CAISIGRGLAGEQDTQYF
CDR3 DNA: TGTGCCATCAGCATTGGCCGGGGACTAGCGGGGGAGCAGGATACGCAGTATTTT

V gene: TRBV5-4
D gene: -
J gene: TRBJ2-7
clone size: -
CDR3 protein: CASSPGLLPREQYF
CDR3 DNA: TGTGCCAGCAGCCCGGGACTGTTGCCTCGCGAGCAGTACTTC

V gene: TRBV27
D gene: TRBD1
J gene: TRBJ1-2
clone size: -
CDR3 protein: CASRPPGTVVNGYTF
CDR3 DNA: TGTGCCAGCAGACCCCCCGGGACAGTAGTCAATGGCTACACCTTC